This entry describes one T cell receptor beta chain. The sample is drawn from a study of control samples from healthy donors and cancer patients. This CDR3 is built from 16 residues. The trim removed 1 base at V and 9 bases at J, leaving 6 bases unmatched. From germline, CDR1 is SGHAT and CDR2 FQNNGV. Method: immunoSEQ multiplex PCR; TCRdb's copy keeps in-frame clones and lacks some. The sample records about 130,000 clones, roughly 87% being singletons. The source is a man younger than 35 in good health. The genes are TRBV11-2 and TRBJ1-6; the match to TRBD1 covers 10 bases. The sequenced sample consisted of blood. CDR3 in DNA: TGTGCCAGCAGCTTAGCTTCCGGGACAGGGGTTTCACCCCTCCACTTT. Translating gives CASSLASGTGVSPLHF.